A selection of T cell receptor beta chains follows, all from one sample in a study of graft-versus-host responses after intestinal transplantation. What these receptors recognize is not known. Clones were sequenced by immunoSEQ multiplex PCR, and TCRdb holds only the in-frame ones, with some missing. The repertoire holds some 35,000 clones, with approximately 94% as singletons. The sequencing here drew on unstimulated CD4+ T cells sorted from spleen or lymph node cells, taken before transplant. The source of these receptors is a human donor who was the organ donor for an intestinal transplant. Both conserved end residues are part of each CDR3. D genes are given only for firm matches. Size tells how often a clone was seen (once, few, many) or the class of an expanded clone, and some rows leave it out.

v_gene	j_gene	abundance	d_gene	CDR3aa	CDR3nt
TRBV4-3	TRBJ2-5	-	-	CASSQHGAGWETQYF	TGCGCCAGCAGCCAACATGGTGCGGGGTGGGAGACCCAGTACTTC
TRBV5-4	TRBJ2-7	-	TRBD1	CASSLEDRSVYEQYF	TGTGCCAGCAGCTTGGAGGACAGGTCTGTCTACGAGCAGTACTTC
TRBV30	TRBJ2-7	-	-	CAWRARGEQYF	TGTGCCTGGCGCGCGAGGGGCGAGCAGTACTTC
TRBV6-1	TRBJ2-3	-	TRBD2	CASILAGAPDTQYF	TGTGCCAGTATACTAGCGGGGGCCCCGGATACGCAGTATTTT
TRBV5-1	TRBJ1-1	-	-	CASSTGQTVMNTEAFF	TGCGCCAGCAGCACCGGACAGACCGTCATGAACACTGAAGCTTTCTTT
TRBV15	TRBJ2-2	-	TRBD2	CATSRSTSGGYTGELFF	TGTGCCACCAGCAGAAGTACTAGCGGGGGTTACACCGGGGAGCTGTTTTTT
TRBV5-1	TRBJ2-4	-	-	CASSLTGAKNIQYF	TGCGCCAGCAGCTTGACAGGGGCCAAAAACATTCAGTACTTC
TRBV6-5	TRBJ1-3	-	-	CASSYGSSGNTIYF	TGTGCCAGCAGTTACGGGAGCTCTGGAAACACCATATATTTT
TRBV5-5	TRBJ1-2	-	TRBD1	CASSPQGGGGWGYTF	TGTGCCAGCAGCCCCCAGGGTGGAGGGGGCTGGGGCTACACCTTC
TRBV27	TRBJ1-1	-	TRBD1	CASSPRGGVNTEAFF	TGTGCCAGCAGTCCCAGGGGGGGGGTGAACACTGAAGCTTTCTTT
TRBV30	TRBJ1-5	-	-	CAWSRGRISNQPQHF	TGTGCCTGGAGCCGGGGGCGGATTAGCAATCAGCCCCAGCATTTT
TRBV10-3	TRBJ2-2	-	TRBD2	CAISPTSGGGNTGELFF	TGTGCCATCAGCCCGACTAGCGGGGGTGGGAACACCGGGGAGCTGTTTTTT
TRBV29-1	TRBJ1-1	-	-	CSVGFGNTEAFF	TGCAGCGTTGGATTTGGGAACACTGAAGCTTTCTTT
TRBV25-1	TRBJ1-2	-	TRBD1	CASSPLRTGSGYTF	TGTGCCAGCAGTCCTCTTCGGACAGGGTCTGGCTACACCTTC
TRBV5-1	TRBJ1-1	-	-	CASSLAQSNTEAFF	TGCGCCAGCAGCTTGGCACAGTCGAACACTGAAGCTTTCTTT
TRBV6-6	TRBJ1-4	-	-	CASSYGGAKEKLFF	TGTGCCAGCAGTTACGGGGGGGCGAAGGAAAAACTGTTTTTT
TRBV6-5	TRBJ1-1	-	-	CASSYRRNTEAFF	TGTGCCAGCAGTTACCGGAGGAACACTGAAGCTTTCTTT
TRBV28	TRBJ1-1	-	TRBD1	CATITPTGGFTEAFF	TGTGCCACCATCACTCCGACAGGGGGCTTCACTGAAGCTTTCTTT
TRBV5-1	TRBJ2-3	-	-	CASSLEGSRTDTQYF	TGCGCCAGCAGCTTGGAGGGCAGTCGCACAGATACGCAGTATTTT
TRBV7-8	TRBJ1-6	-	-	CASKAEGLHSPLHF	TGTGCCAGCAAAGCAGAGGGTCTACATTCACCCCTCCACTTT
TRBV6-5	TRBJ1-2	-	-	CASSYPDGYTF	TGTGCCAGCAGTTACCCCGATGGCTACACCTTC
TRBV5-1	TRBJ2-7	-	TRBD1	CASSPRDRTYEQYF	TGCGCCAGCAGCCCCCGGGACAGAACCTACGAGCAGTACTTC
TRBV30	TRBJ2-7	-	-	CAWSFRNYEQYF	TGTGCCTGGAGTTTCAGGAACTACGAGCAGTACTTC
TRBV19	TRBJ2-2	-	-	CASSIVFLQGYTGELFF	TGTGCCAGTAGTATCGTATTCTTACAGGGCTACACCGGGGAGCTGTTTTTT
TRBV9	TRBJ2-5	-	-	CASSVATGQEAQYF	TGTGCCAGCAGCGTAGCTACAGGTCAAGAGGCCCAGTACTTC
TRBV6-5	TRBJ1-1	-	TRBD1	CASSKQGAMNTEAFF	TGTGCCAGCAGTAAACAGGGGGCGATGAACACTGAAGCTTTCTTT
TRBV5-1	TRBJ2-7	few	-	CASSLAKSSLYYEQYF	TGCGCCAGCAGCTTGGCCAAGTCGTCGTTGTACTACGAGCAGTACTTC
TRBV4-1	TRBJ2-7	-	TRBD2	CASSQERATSGRYEQYF	TGCGCCAGCAGCCAAGAGAGGGCGACTAGCGGGCGCTACGAGCAGTACTTC
TRBV5-1	TRBJ1-6	-	-	CASSPGHRNYNSPLHF	TGCGCCAGCAGCCCGGGACACCGAAACTATAATTCACCCCTCCACTTT
TRBV25-1	TRBJ1-2	-	TRBD1	CASSDLTGVMYGYTF	TGTGCCAGCAGTGATCTGACAGGGGTGATGTATGGCTACACCTTC
TRBV19	TRBJ2-5	-	TRBD2	CASSMRGGPETQYF	TGTGCCAGTAGTATGCGGGGGGGGCCGGAGACCCAGTACTTC
TRBV5-8	TRBJ1-5	-	-	CASSRGPWGNQPQHF	TGTGCCAGCAGTCGGGGGCCCTGGGGCAATCAGCCCCAGCATTTT
TRBV9	TRBJ1-2	-	TRBD1	CASSGQGNGYTF	TGTGCCAGCAGCGGACAGGGAAATGGCTACACCTTC
TRBV7-2	TRBJ1-2	-	-	CASSLVTGGYGYTF	TGTGCCAGCAGCTTAGTAACGGGGGGCTATGGCTACACCTTC
TRBV7-2	TRBJ2-7	-	-	CASSLAPKGRVEQYF	TGTGCCAGCAGCTTAGCCCCTAAGGGACGGGTCGAGCAGTACTTC
TRBV30	TRBJ2-1	-	TRBD1	CAWSQDRGYEQFF	TGTGCCTGGAGCCAGGACAGGGGCTATGAGCAGTTCTTC
TRBV7-9	TRBJ2-3	once	-	CASSFRVGDTDTQYF	TGTGCCAGCAGCTTCCGCGTGGGGGACACAGATACGCAGTATTTT
TRBV18	TRBJ2-5	-	-	CASSPRGGETQYF	TGTGCCAGCTCACCACGAGGGGGAGAGACCCAGTACTTC
TRBV7-2	TRBJ1-1	-	TRBD1	CASSFPGTGGTEAFF	TGTGCCAGCAGCTTCCCCGGGACAGGGGGCACTGAAGCTTTCTTT
TRBV10-3	TRBJ2-1	-	TRBD1	CAISESIGTGGGEQFF	TGTGCCATCAGTGAGTCGATTGGGACAGGGGGCGGTGAGCAGTTCTTC
TRBV27	TRBJ1-1	-	TRBD1	CASSGTGGETFF	TGTGCCAGCAGTGGGACAGGGGGCGAAACTTTCTTT
TRBV5-1	TRBJ2-2	-	TRBD2	CASSLSLAGDTGELFF	TGCGCCAGCAGCTTGTCACTAGCGGGGGACACCGGGGAGCTGTTTTTT
TRBV5-1	TRBJ2-4	-	TRBD2	CASSLEATSGGKNIQYF	TGCGCCAGCAGCTTGGAAGCAACTAGCGGGGGAAAAAACATTCAGTACTTC
TRBV5-1	TRBJ2-5	-	TRBD1	CASSLIGQGGSSLETQYF	TGCGCCAGCAGCTTGATCGGACAGGGTGGGTCTAGCTTGGAGACCCAGTACTTC
TRBV28	TRBJ1-6	-	TRBD1	CASSFPDRGHSPLHF	TGTGCCAGCAGTTTTCCGGACAGGGGGCATTCACCCCTCCACTTT
TRBV5-1	TRBJ2-1	-	TRBD2	CASSEQLAGGSYNEQFF	TGCGCCAGCAGCGAGCAACTAGCGGGGGGAAGTTACAATGAGCAGTTCTTC
TRBV15	TRBJ2-1	-	-	CATSRDMRYNEQFF	TGTGCCACCAGCAGAGATATGAGGTACAATGAGCAGTTCTTC
TRBV4-1	TRBJ2-2	-	-	CASSQDLGDLVTGELFF	TGCGCCAGCAGCCAAGATTTGGGGGACCTAGTCACCGGGGAGCTGTTTTTT
TRBV28	TRBJ1-1	-	-	CASSSGTQKTEAFF	TGTGCCAGCAGCTCCGGGACACAGAAGACTGAAGCTTTCTTT
TRBV6-5	TRBJ2-2	-	-	CASSSANTGELFF	TGTGCCAGCAGTTCAGCGAACACCGGGGAGCTGTTTTTT
TRBV9	TRBJ2-5	-	-	CASSVAQGEETQYF	TGTGCCAGCAGCGTAGCTCAAGGGGAAGAGACCCAGTACTTC
TRBV7-3	TRBJ1-3	few	-	CASSFYVSGNTIYF	TGTGCCAGCAGCTTCTATGTCTCTGGAAACACCATATATTTT
TRBV14	TRBJ1-6	-	-	CASSPTGNSPLHF	TGTGCCAGCAGCCCAACAGGGAATTCACCCCTCCACTTT
TRBV6-5	TRBJ2-7	-	-	CASRGLLGGEQYF	TGTGCCAGCAGGGGCCTTCTAGGGGGCGAGCAGTACTTC
TRBV9	TRBJ2-7	-	TRBD1	CASSEGPTGDPSLYEQYF	TGTGCCAGCAGCGAGGGACCCACAGGGGACCCATCCCTCTACGAGCAGTACTTC
TRBV7-9	TRBJ1-4	few	TRBD1	CASSPTGGREKLFF	TGTGCCAGCAGCCCCACAGGGGGTCGGGAAAAACTGTTTTTT
TRBV7-2	TRBJ2-2	-	TRBD2	CASSVSGTSGGRNTGELFF	TGTGCCAGCAGCGTATCCGGGACTAGCGGGGGGCGGAACACCGGGGAGCTGTTTTTT
TRBV5-1	TRBJ1-2	-	-	CASSLWSREPYGYTF	TGCGCCAGCAGCTTGTGGAGCAGGGAGCCCTATGGCTACACCTTC
TRBV4-2	TRBJ2-3	-	TRBD2	CASSQDPSGGYTDTQYF	TGTGCCAGCAGCCAAGACCCTAGCGGGGGGTACACAGATACGCAGTATTTT
TRBV7-8	TRBJ1-1	-	-	CASSSNRGYTEAFF	TGTGCCAGCAGTTCTAATCGGGGCTACACTGAAGCTTTCTTT